This is a list of T cell receptor beta chains from one sample in a study of spatial heterogeneity in lung cancer. MiXCR was run by TCRdb on the 5' RACE reads, yielding one entry per CDR3 protein. This sample has about 3,500 distinct CDR3 sequences, with approximately 6% found just once. The input for sequencing was lung tumor tissue, taken at surgery. The receptors stem from a female donor with early-stage non-small cell lung cancer. The CDR3 runs from the conserved cysteine through the conserved F or W. D genes are given only for firm matches. Some rows have no size entry. The others give once, few or many, or a class for an expanded clone.

d_call	j_call	clone_size	v_call	cdr3_aa	cdr3_nt
-	TRBJ2-1	medium-sized	TRBV7-2	CASTHDSTYNEQFF	TGTGCCAGCACCCATGACTCTACCTACAATGAGCAGTTCTTC
-	TRBJ2-2	-	TRBV11-2	CASSHRTFTTGELFF	TGTGCCAGCAGCCACCGGACTTTTACCACCGGGGAGCTGTTTTTT
TRBD2	TRBJ2-1	medium-sized	TRBV29-1	CSVVGLAGRQSSYNEQFF	TGCAGCGTTGTAGGACTAGCGGGACGTCAGAGCTCCTACAATGAGCAGTTCTTC
-	TRBJ1-1	-	TRBV25-1	CASSDEGHPPVNTEAFF	TGTGCCAGCAGTGACGAGGGCCATCCCCCGGTAAACACTGAAGCTTTCTTT
TRBD2	TRBJ2-3	many	TRBV5-4	CASSRRLAGESDTQYF	TGTGCCAGCAGCCGACGACTAGCGGGAGAGTCAGATACGCAGTATTTT
-	TRBJ1-4	medium-sized	TRBV29-1	CSVGEGANEKLFF	TGCAGCGTTGGGGAAGGGGCTAATGAAAAACTGTTTTTT
TRBD1	TRBJ2-5	many	TRBV7-3	CASSLGTQGARETQYF	TGTGCCAGCAGCTTAGGGACACAGGGGGCGAGAGAGACCCAGTACTTC
-	TRBJ1-5	few	TRBV20-1	CSARDAQGNQPQHF	TGCAGTGCTAGAGACGCCCAGGGGAATCAGCCCCAGCATTTT
TRBD2	TRBJ2-5	many	TRBV27	CASSLTIAGGLETQYF	TGTGCCAGCAGTTTAACGATAGCGGGAGGGTTGGAGACCCAGTACTTC
TRBD2	TRBJ2-2	medium-sized	TRBV12-3/TRBV12-4	CASSFDRGGLAGYWSGELFF	TGTGCCAGCAGTTTCGACCGGGGGGGACTAGCGGGATACTGGTCCGGGGAGCTGTTTTTT
TRBD2	TRBJ2-7	few	TRBV11-2	CASSLALAGWGEQYF	TGTGCCAGCAGCTTAGCACTAGCGGGATGGGGCGAGCAGTACTTC
-	TRBJ1-1	medium-sized	TRBV5-1	CASSGGPYNTEAFF	TGCGCCAGCAGCGGGGGACCCTATAACACTGAAGCTTTCTTT
-	TRBJ2-5	medium-sized	TRBV19	CASSIARDRTQYF	TGTGCCAGTAGTATAGCAAGGGATCGTACCCAGTACTTC
-	TRBJ2-3	medium-sized	TRBV12-3/TRBV12-4	CASSLGFWGGIRLETDTQYF	TGTGCCAGCAGTTTAGGATTTTGGGGCGGGATCCGCCTGGAAACAGATACGCAGTATTTT
TRBD1	TRBJ2-6	many	TRBV27	CASRDRGSGANVLTF	TGTGCCAGCAGGGACAGGGGCTCTGGGGCCAACGTCCTGACTTTC
-	TRBJ2-3	medium-sized	TRBV28	CASSRGGALLAYSTDTQYF	TGTGCCAGCAGTCGAGGGGGGGCTCTACTAGCGTATAGCACAGATACGCAGTATTTT
-	TRBJ1-2	medium-sized	TRBV20-1	CSARDSSDSLYGYTF	TGCAGTGCTAGAGATTCCTCGGACAGCCTCTATGGCTACACCTTC
-	TRBJ2-7	many	TRBV7-3	CASSLNWGAYEQYF	TGTGCCAGCAGCTTAAATTGGGGCGCCTACGAGCAGTACTTC
-	TRBJ2-2	medium-sized	TRBV20-1	CSAPWAGRGTGELFF	TGCAGTGCCCCGTGGGCCGGGCGGGGCACCGGGGAGCTGTTTTTT
TRBD1	TRBJ2-1	medium-sized	TRBV27	CASSAGTGKLNEQFF	TGTGCCAGCAGTGCCGGGACAGGGAAGTTGAATGAGCAGTTCTTC
TRBD2	TRBJ2-5	large	TRBV20-1	CSALTSGQETQYF	TGCAGTGCTTTGACTAGCGGCCAAGAGACCCAGTACTTC
-	TRBJ2-2	large	TRBV24-1	CATSDPSGSNTGELFF	TGTGCCACCAGTGACCCCTCCGGTTCCAACACCGGGGAGCTGTTTTTT
-	TRBJ1-2	-	TRBV19	CASSIMEGYGYTF	TGTGCCAGTAGTATAATGGAAGGCTATGGCTACACCTTC
-	TRBJ1-1	medium-sized	TRBV5-1	CASSLTGEQTEAFF	TGCGCCAGCAGCTTGACAGGAGAACAGACTGAAGCTTTCTTT
-	TRBJ2-5	medium-sized	TRBV4-2	CASSQETRQETQYF	TGTGCCAGCAGCCAAGAGACACGCCAAGAGACCCAGTACTTC
-	TRBJ1-6	many	TRBV10-3	CAIASDIDSPLHF	TGTGCCATCGCATCGGACATCGATTCACCCCTCCACTTT
TRBD2	TRBJ2-1	medium-sized	TRBV9	CASSVASGRGNEQFF	TGTGCCAGCAGCGTAGCTAGCGGGAGGGGCAATGAGCAGTTCTTC
-	TRBJ2-5	medium-sized	TRBV7-9	CASSFERETQYF	TGTGCCAGCAGCTTTGAGAGAGAGACCCAGTACTTC
TRBD2	TRBJ2-1	many	TRBV5-1	CASSSPTSGRFVAYNEQFF	TGCGCCAGCAGCAGCCCGACTAGCGGGAGGTTTGTCGCCTACAATGAGCAGTTCTTC
TRBD2	TRBJ2-7	few	TRBV5-6	CASSSLTTLAGLSYEQYF	TGTGCCAGCAGCTCACTTACCACACTAGCGGGATTATCGTACGAGCAGTACTTC